A single TCR beta chain is shown here with its context. Its recognized antigen is unknown. A read error may explain this, as a much larger clone is one base away. The data originate from a study of tumor and adjacent non-tumor tissue in lung cancer (dated by TCRdb to between 2017 and 2018). Concerning the study at large: Of the cohort, eleven to twelve patients had adenocarcinoma, 2 had squamous cell carcinoma and 1 had small cell lung cancer. The study compared bulk TCRbeta repertoires between lung tumor tissue and matched distant non-tumor lung tissue from some 14 lung cancer patients. Sequencing generated a total of some 130 million productive TCRbeta reads, averaging approximately 3.8 million reads per sample. The 15 or so patients were aged about 30 to 76 years, included about ten men and 5 women, and had TNM stage I to III disease. For each patient, one tumor sample and one normal lung sample were taken, giving 25 to 30 paired specimens that underwent TCRbeta CDR3 sequencing.

CDR1 and CDR2, per the germline V gene, are MDHEN and SYDVKM. The CDR3 starts with the cysteine, ends with the phenylalanine, and has 14 residues. Just the 42-base CDR3 DNA is kept, in frame starting at base 1. Bulk unsorted tissue served as the source for RNA extraction, and RNA quality was assessed using a NanoDrop ND-1000 and an Agilent 2100. Normal lung samples were distant non-tumor tissue taken more than 3 cm from the tumor edge. All donors had newly diagnosed lung cancer, had not received prior chemotherapy, and were admitted for thoracic surgery in China between August and November 2014. Anyone who had undergone radiotherapy or chemotherapy before, or who had another cancer at the same time, was left out of the study. Surgical tissue pieces of roughly 1-2 cm3 were preserved in RNAlater solution and stored at -80 °C until use. The full study reports these points: TCR diversity (inverse Simpson) was significantly higher in tumor than in normal lung tissue (roughly 430 vs 170, P = 0.0075, Mann-Whitney U test). Younger patients had significantly higher TCR diversity, and higher tumor TCR diversity was associated with shorter overall and disease-free survival. Because peripheral blood was not sequenced, blood TCRbeta repertoires in the lung cancer patients of the study were not examined. Neither the sequencing platform nor unique molecular identifiers are mentioned in the methods. The cohort had only around 15 patients, and the authors noted that larger samples and more detailed clinical data are needed. The top 100 clones made up a significantly larger cumulative share of the repertoire in normal lung than in tumor tissue.

Receptors were amplified or captured by multiplex PCR. Data came from an Illumina HiSeq 2500. TCRbeta libraries were constructed through three rounds of nested PCR with primers (Table S4) according to protocols adapted from ARM-PCR. Before sequencing, PCR products of 200-500 bp were excised from the gel and purified with the QIAquick gel extraction kit. Per the source publication's procedure: Trimmomatic was used to clean the reads, FLASH was used to merge the reads into complete CDR3 sequences, and MiTCR was used to assign the reads to V(D)J germline segments. Clonal diversity was calculated as the inverse Simpson's index using VDJtools. Productive reads were defined as in-frame sequences without a premature stop codon. TCRdb ran its own pipeline on the public reads, namely fastp trimming at Q25 and MiXCR clone calling, and kept in-frame beta chains. Each CDR3 protein appears once, grouped with its most common genes and DNA. In this record, the V and J calls reflect TCRdb's handling and not the investigators' own analysis. The sample records 48,000 or so distinct CDR3 sequences, around 60% of which are singletons. 25% to 35% of the sample belongs to the ten largest clones.

The specimen was distant non-tumor lung tissue. This chain is built from TRBV28 and TRBJ1-1; the D gene is perhaps TRBD1, from 6 matching bases. The clonotype originates from a woman between 70 and 85 years old with non-small cell lung cancer. This receptor carries the CDR3 CASWPLTGFTEVFF. Read as DNA, the sequence is TGTGCCAGCTGGCCCCTCACAGGGTTCACTGAAGTTTTCTTT.